This T cell receptor (beta chain) was captured by sequencing in a study of T cell responses to AZD1222 COVID-19 vaccine. Details on this clone: What it binds is not known.

Measured with immunoSEQ multiplex PCR; TCRdb has only the in-frame clones, and not every one. The table lists approximately 99,000 clones, approximately 89% of them singletons. V was cut by 4 bases and J by 8 bases, with 13 bases left in between. The length of the CDR3 is 13 residues. CDR1 is SGHRS, CDR2 YFSETQ, per germline. Study-wide points: Sampling captured repertoires only after the peak T cell response. Two AZD1222 doses significantly raised spike-specific TCR breadth and depth over controls. Reports say nearly half of spike-specific TCRs go after unmutated variant regions. Most donors were white British, females outnumbered males, and clonal diversity was possibly underestimated.

Here the sequenced sample was peripheral blood, taken on day 0 of MenACWY control vaccination. This sequence originates from an adult in good health. J is TRBJ2-1 and V is TRBV5-1; a weak D match, TRBD1 (6 bases). In nucleotides, the CDR3 is TGCGCCAGCAGCCCCGACAGGTACGATGAGCAGTTCTTC. Protein: CASSPDRYDEQFF.